One sample yielded the 3 T cell receptor beta chains listed below, sequenced in a study of shared clonotypes between healthy human individuals (TCRdb year 2020). Libraries were constructed by the immunoSEQ multiplex PCR assay. TCRdb's version of the immuneACCESS table is confined to in-frame rearrangements and falls short of the full clone set. An unresolved V gene accounts for under half of the shortfall where checked; the remainder is of unknown origin. The sample table contains approximately 2.5 million clones; only one count was recorded for roughly 93% of them. Around 0.37% of the sample is in the top ten clones. The sample consisted of naive CD4+ T cells from PBMCs. Sample cell subset or site, as interpreted from the label and publication: CD45RA+ positively selected. These receptors all come from a young man in good health. Some clones in this sample may be carry-over from other donors' samples.

The V gene is TRBV5-1, the J gene TRBJ2-5; 8 nucleotides align to TRBD1. The germline gives CDR1 SGHRS, CDR2 YFSETQ. V lost 4 bases, J lost 7 bases, and 9 bases stayed unmatched. The CDR3 extends over 14 amino acids. CDR3 nucleotide sequence: TGCGCCAGCAGCGCCCTACAGGGGGATGCGACCCAGTACTTC. Residues: CASSALQGDATQYF.

The chain has TRBV5-1 and TRBJ1-1; D uncertain. The CDR3 is made up of 14 amino acids. Between the trimmed V and J ends, which lost 2 bases and 3 bases, there was a span of 11 bases. The V gene's germline CDR1 is SGHRS and CDR2 YFSETQ. The CDR3 is CASSFLMVDTEAFF. The CDR3 coding sequence is TGCGCCAGCAGCTTCCTCATGGTGGACACTGAAGCTTTCTTT. Complete variable domain (other parts from reference TRBV5-1 and TRBJ1-1): KAGVTQTPRYLIKTRGQQVTLSCSPISGHRSVSWYQQTPGQGLQFLFEYFSETQRNKGNFPGRFSGRQFSNSRSEMNVSTLELGDSALYLCASSFLMVDTEAFFGQGTRLTVV.

This chain links TRBV28 with TRBJ2-5; 12 bases fit TRBD2. The CDR3 consists of 16 residues. Germline trimming cut 4 bases from V and 4 bases from J; bases unmatched to any gene: 7. From germline, CDR1 is MDHEN and CDR2 SYDVKM. The CDR3 region has the DNA TGTGCCAGCAGTTCCGTCGGACTAGCGGGAAGAGAGACCCAGTACTTC. It translates to CASSSVGLAGRETQYF.